The 7 T cell receptor beta chains below were found in one sample sequenced in a study of CD8 T cells in Susac syndrome. The authors reverse transcribed about 0.45 to 1 ug RNA with random hexamers. MiXCR was run by TCRdb on the immunoSEQ multiplex PCR reads, yielding one entry per CDR3 protein. The sample comprises 100,000 to 150,000 distinct CDR3 sequences, about 94% of which are singletons, and around 0.28% rests with the top ten. Specimen: CD8+ T cells from PBMCs. These receptors all come from a human donor with Susac syndrome.

This clonotype occurred once. V usage is TRBV12-3 or TRBV12-4 and J usage is TRBJ2-7; 12 bases fit TRBD1. V shed 5 bases and J 4 bases; nucleotides not matched to a gene: 3. The CDR3 sequence is 14 residues long. The CDR3 loop is CASSGTGGIYEQYF. CDR3 nucleotide sequence: TGTGCCAGCAGTGGGACAGGGGGCATATACGAGCAGTACTTC.

This clonotype came up once. This chain joins TRBV5-6 and TRBJ2-1; a weak D match, TRBD2 (5 bases). Germline V gives CDR1 SGHDT, CDR2 YYEEEE. Trimming stripped 4 bases from V and 4 bases from J, with 15 bases between. This CDR3 region has 15 residues. The CDR3 loop reads CASSRLEGAYNEQFF. CDR3 nucleotides: TGTGCCAGCAGCCGCCTCGAGGGAGCTTACAATGAGCAGTTCTTC.

The gene calls are TRBV5-1 and TRBJ1-1, with D unresolved. The V gene lost 4 bases and the J gene lost 4 bases, with 11 bases spanning the gap. The CDR3 totals 13 residues. Germline V gives CDR1 SGHRS, CDR2 YFSETQ. CDR3 residues: CASSLRATTEAFF. CDR3 coding DNA: TGCGCCAGCAGCCTTCGAGCGACCACTGAAGCTTTCTTT.

The rearrangement links TRBV5-1 to TRBJ2-7; TRBD2 agrees at 8 bases. The CDR3 sequence is 15 residues long. The V and J ends lost 4 bases and 3 bases, in that order; junction bases with no gene match: 9. Per germline, CDR1 SGHRS and CDR2 YFSETQ. CDR3 nucleotide sequence: TGCGCCAGCAGCATGGGACGGGGGGGTGTCTACGAGCAGTACTTC. Its protein product is CASSMGRGGVYEQYF. The full variable domain, its missing parts supplied by reference TRBV5-1 and TRBJ2-7, is KAGVTQTPRYLIKTRGQQVTLSCSPISGHRSVSWYQQTPGQGLQFLFEYFSETQRNKGNFPGRFSGRQFSNSRSEMNVSTLELGDSALYLCASSMGRGGVYEQYFGPGTRLTVT.

The gene calls are TRBV5-4 and TRBJ2-1; no definite D call. CDR1 and CDR2 from the germline V gene are SGHNT and YYREEE (reference sequence). CDR3 length: 11 amino acids. V dropped 3 bases and J dropped 10 bases, with 8 bases sitting between them. The CDR3 reads CASSSVQEQFF. DNA of the CDR3: TGTGCCAGCAGCTCCGTGCAAGAGCAGTTCTTC.

The table lists this clonotype with a few counts. CDR3 DNA sequence: TGTGCCAGCAGTTTAAGAGGGTATAGCAATCAGCCCCAGCATTTT. Amino acid sequence: CASSLRGYSNQPQHF. The chain carries TRBV27 and TRBJ1-5; D not certain. Trimming shortened V by 2 bases and J by 0 bases, and 8 bases separated the two germline ends. The CDR3 has 15 amino acids. Germline V gene data show CDR1 as MNHEY and CDR2 as SMNVEV (reference sequence).

This chain links TRBV12-3 or TRBV12-4 with TRBJ2-1; D is possibly TRBD2 (7 bases). Trimming took 3 bases from V and 7 from J, leaving 16 bases between them. This CDR3 contains 15 residues. CDR3 region: CASSFAGARGNEQFF. The CDR3 region has the DNA TGTGCCAGCAGTTTCGCGGGGGCAAGAGGAAATGAGCAGTTCTTC.